What follows are 14 T cell receptor beta chains derived from one specimen sequenced in a study of Graves' ophthalmopathy and Graves' hyperthyroidism. RNA transcripts yielded amplified TCR beta CDR3 regions. RT-PCR in the first round used HTBI primers; a second-round multiplex PCR followed. TCRdb itself ran the multiplex PCR reads through MiXCR, one entry per CDR3 protein. The table lists about 220,000 distinct CDR3 sequences, approximately 21% of them singletons. The specimen was peripheral blood. These receptors all come from a woman between 50 and 59 years old with Graves' ophthalmopathy.

This clonotype was observed at least ten times. The chain uses TRBV29-1 and TRBJ1-2; D gene ambiguous. Deletions cut 2 bases from V and 4 bases from J, with 8 bases between. The germline gives CDR1 SQVTM, CDR2 ANQGSEA. The CDR3 consists of 12 residues. Here the CDR3 reads CSVELGVYGYTF. CDR3 DNA sequence: TGCAGCGTTGAACTGGGAGTCTATGGCTACACCTTC.

This clonotype has ten or more counts. The V gene is TRBV19, the J gene TRBJ2-7; TRBD2 is a possible D gene (6 bases). Trimming pared 4 bases from V and 6 bases from J, leaving 16 bases between. The germline V gene encodes CDR1 LNHDA and CDR2 SQIVND (reference sequence). The CDR3 contains 14 residues. CDR3 DNA: TGTGCCAGTAGTAGTCCAGGAGGGACCGGCGAGCAGTACTTC. It yields the protein CASSSPGGTGEQYF.

The table lists this clonotype with many counts. The V and J genes are TRBV25-1 and TRBJ2-2, with 8 bases lining up with TRBD2. V was clipped by 8 bases and J by 1 base; unmatched bases: 6. This CDR3 has 15 amino acids. CDR1 is MGHDK, CDR2 SYGVNS, per germline. The CDR3 spells CASRPGGVNTGELFF. For the CDR3, the DNA is TGTGCCAGCCGTCCCGGGGGGGTGAACACCGGGGAGCTGTTTTTT.

This clonotype was recorded many times. The chain recombines TRBV28 with TRBJ2-7; 10 bases line up with TRBD2. CDR3 length: 18 residues. The germline V gene has CDR1 MDHEN and CDR2 SYDVKM. The V and J ends lost 6 bases and 5 bases, in that order; junction bases with no gene match: 19. The CDR3 here is CASSPTKTRSGRVHEQYF. DNA for the CDR3: TGTGCCAGCAGCCCAACTAAGACGAGGAGCGGGAGGGTCCACGAGCAGTACTTC.

This clonotype was seen repeatedly, ten times or more. The chain links TRBV12-3 or TRBV12-4 to TRBJ2-6; D is possibly TRBD2 (6 bases). Between the trimmed V and J ends, which lost 6 bases and 2 bases, there was a span of 14 bases. CDR3 length: 16 residues. In DNA, the CDR3 is TGTGCCAGCAGCCCTTTAATAGCGGCTGGGGCCAACGTCCTGACTTTC. Its translation: CASSPLIAAGANVLTF.

A few counts support this clonotype. CDR3 protein: CASSSSGSVNTEAFF. The CDR3 nucleotides read TGTGCCAGCAGTTCCTCCGGGAGTGTAAACACTGAAGCTTTCTTT. The J gene is TRBJ1-1, the V gene TRBV5-6; D gene uncertain. CDR3 length: 15 residues. Germline lookup yields CDR1 SGHDT and CDR2 YYEEEE. V dropped 5 bases and J dropped 2 bases, with 16 bases sitting between them.

This clonotype showed up many times. The chain combines TRBV10-3 with TRBJ2-7, with 7 bases matching TRBD2. CDR3 length: 14 residues. V was clipped by 2 bases and J by 7 bases; unmatched bases: 8. Per the germline V gene, CDR1 is ENHRY and CDR2 is SYGVKD. The CDR3 DNA reads as TGTGCCATCAGTGAGGCGGGAGAGGTGGAGGAGCAGTACTTC. Translated: CAISEAGEVEEQYF.

Only a few counts were recorded for this clonotype. The V call is TRBV19, the J call TRBJ2-2, with D possibly being TRBD2 (6 bases). Between the trimmed V and J ends, which lost 6 bases and 3 bases, there was a span of 11 bases. The CDR3 spans 14 residues. Germline V gene lookup returns CDR1 LNHDA and CDR2 SQIVND (reference sequence). DNA of the CDR3: TGTGCCAGTAGGGGTAGGGAGGACACCGGGGAGCTGTTTTTT. This encodes CASRGREDTGELFF.

The chain is built from TRBV4-1 and TRBJ1-2; D possibly corresponds to TRBD1 (6 bases). The CDR3 extends over 16 amino acids. Trimming cost V 0 bases and J 3 bases, with 14 bases left between them. Looked up from germline, CDR1 is MGHRA and CDR2 is YSYEKL. CDR3 sequence (DNA): TGCGCCAGCAGCCAAGATCGAGGGAGGGGGGACTATGGCTACACCTTC. Protein sequence: CASSQDRGRGDYGYTF.

The sample holds many counts of this clonotype. The gene calls are TRBV20-1 and TRBJ2-5; D gene uncertain. Germline V gene lookup returns CDR1 DFQATT and CDR2 SNEGSKA (reference sequence). This CDR3 comprises 11 residues. V lost 3 bases and J lost 3, with 5 bases in between. CDR3 DNA sequence: TGCAGTGCTAGGGATGAAGAGACCCAGTACTTC. This codes for CSARDEETQYF.

This clonotype was found once. The chain recombines TRBV7-4 with TRBJ1-6; D may be TRBD1 (6 bases). The CDR3 spans 15 residues. Germline CDR1 SGHVT, CDR2 SQSDAQ. The germline V and J ends were trimmed by 5 bases and 7 bases, with 15 bases remaining between them. CDR3 sequence (DNA): TGTGCCAGCAGCACAACAGGGCGGCAAAATTCACCCCTCCACTTT. Encoded protein: CASSTTGRQNSPLHF.

This clonotype was detected a few times. CDR3 DNA sequence: TGTGCCAGCAGCCAACCGGGGTTCTATGGCTACACCTTC. Its translation: CASSQPGFYGYTF. This chain joins TRBV3-1 and TRBJ1-2, with no clear D. This CDR3 region has 13 residues. The V and J ends lost 2 bases and 4 bases respectively, with 8 bases between them. Germline V lookup: CDR1 LGHDT, CDR2 YNNKEL (reference sequence).

This clonotype was picked up many times. The chain joins TRBV6-5 to TRBJ2-7, with TRBD1 matching over 11 bases. Germline CDR1 and CDR2: MNHEY and SVGAGI. The CDR3 loop spans 16 amino acids. Losses at the gene ends were 2 bases for V and 3 bases for J; bases not matched to a gene: 6. The CDR3 bases are TGTGCCAGCAGTTACCTGATCGGGACAGGGGGCTACGAGCAGTACTTC. Residues: CASSYLIGTGGYEQYF.

This clonotype was counted many times. This CDR3 reads CASSPQPGQGVYQPQHF. The CDR3 DNA is TGTGCCAGCAGTCCCCAACCGGGACAGGGGGTTTATCAGCCCCAGCATTTT. The chain links TRBV28 to TRBJ1-5; 11 bases align to TRBD1. Germline assignment: CDR1 MDHEN and CDR2 SYDVKM. V dropped 5 bases and J dropped 5; count of bases not matched to a gene: 11. The CDR3 is 17 residues long. Drawing the rest from reference TRBV28 and TRBJ1-5, the complete variable domain is DVKVTQSSRYLVKRTGEKVFLECVQDMDHENMFWYRQDPGLGLRLIYFSYDVKMKEKGDIPEGYSVSREKKERFSLILESASTNQTSMYLCASSPQPGQGVYQPQHFGDGTRLSIL.